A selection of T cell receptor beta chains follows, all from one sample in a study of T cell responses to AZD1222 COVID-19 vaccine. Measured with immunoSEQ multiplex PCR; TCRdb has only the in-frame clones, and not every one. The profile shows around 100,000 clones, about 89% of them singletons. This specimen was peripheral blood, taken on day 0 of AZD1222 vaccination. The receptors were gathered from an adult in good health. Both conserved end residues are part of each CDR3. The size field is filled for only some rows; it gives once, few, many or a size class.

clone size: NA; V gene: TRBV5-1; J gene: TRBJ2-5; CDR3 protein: CASSWGGGQETQYF
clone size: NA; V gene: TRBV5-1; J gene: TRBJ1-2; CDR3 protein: CASRAQGDYGYTF
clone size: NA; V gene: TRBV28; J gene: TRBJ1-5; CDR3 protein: CATETLGRGINQPQHF
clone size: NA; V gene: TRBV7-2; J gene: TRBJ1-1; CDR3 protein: CASSLRSTTGATEAFF
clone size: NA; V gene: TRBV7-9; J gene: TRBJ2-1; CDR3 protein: CASSPPSGIMVQFF
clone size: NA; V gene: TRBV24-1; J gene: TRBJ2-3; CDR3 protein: CATSDSRSTDTQYF
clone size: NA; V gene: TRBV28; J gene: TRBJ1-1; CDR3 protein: CASEGVGRGQTEAFF
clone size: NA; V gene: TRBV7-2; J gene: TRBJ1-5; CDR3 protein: CASSLRGRQPQHF
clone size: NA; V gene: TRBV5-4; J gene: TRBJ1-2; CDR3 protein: CASSLPTGNGGGYTF
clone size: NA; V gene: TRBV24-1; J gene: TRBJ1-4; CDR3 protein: CATRGEKLFF
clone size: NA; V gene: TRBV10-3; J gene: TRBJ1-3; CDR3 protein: CAISESRGSGNTIYF
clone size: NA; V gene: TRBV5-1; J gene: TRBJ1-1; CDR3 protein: CASSFGQSDLLNTEAFF
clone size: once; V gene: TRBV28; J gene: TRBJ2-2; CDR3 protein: CASSGISGRAYDTGELFF
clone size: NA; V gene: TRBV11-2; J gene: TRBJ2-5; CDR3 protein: CASSPIQETQYF
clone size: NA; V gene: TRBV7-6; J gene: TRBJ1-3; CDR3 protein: CASSLMGLRGNTIYF
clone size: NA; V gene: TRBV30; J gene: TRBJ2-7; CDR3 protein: CAWGKRTYEQYF
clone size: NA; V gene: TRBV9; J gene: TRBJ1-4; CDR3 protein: CASSVDARAEKLFF
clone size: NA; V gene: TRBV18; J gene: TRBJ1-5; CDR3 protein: CASSLGGQYSNQPQHF
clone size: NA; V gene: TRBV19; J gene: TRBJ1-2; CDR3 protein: CASGFTSFRDINYGYTF
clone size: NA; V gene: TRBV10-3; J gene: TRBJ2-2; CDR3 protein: CAITSVAGGRDTGELFF
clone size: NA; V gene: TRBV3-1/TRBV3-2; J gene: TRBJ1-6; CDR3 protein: CASSQGTGYSPLHF
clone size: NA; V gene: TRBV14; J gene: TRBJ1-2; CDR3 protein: CASSPSGRGRVDYGYTF
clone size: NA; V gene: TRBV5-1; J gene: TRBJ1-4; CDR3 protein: CASSPQNPQGGEKLFF
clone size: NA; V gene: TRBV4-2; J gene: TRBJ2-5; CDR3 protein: CASSQGLAGGEETQYF
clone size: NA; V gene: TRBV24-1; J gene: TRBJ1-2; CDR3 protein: CATSSTGISYGYTF
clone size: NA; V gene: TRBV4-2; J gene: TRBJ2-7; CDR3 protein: CASSQDPGRGDEQYF
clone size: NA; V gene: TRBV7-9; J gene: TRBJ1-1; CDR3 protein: CASSTRGPNTEAFF
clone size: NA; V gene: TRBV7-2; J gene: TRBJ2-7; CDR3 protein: CASSPRWQGWHEQYF
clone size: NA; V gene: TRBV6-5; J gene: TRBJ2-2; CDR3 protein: CASSYRPGTGELFF
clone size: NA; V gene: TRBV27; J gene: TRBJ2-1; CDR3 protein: CASTLLAGAYNEQFF
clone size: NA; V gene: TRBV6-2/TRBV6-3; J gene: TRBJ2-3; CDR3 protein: CASSYRTGGTNTQYF
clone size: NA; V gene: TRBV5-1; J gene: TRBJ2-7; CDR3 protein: CASREAQGRLSYEQYF
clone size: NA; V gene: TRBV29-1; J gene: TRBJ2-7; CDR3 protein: CSVGPGQYPYEQYF
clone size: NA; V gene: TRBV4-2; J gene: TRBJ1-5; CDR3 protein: CASSQGGGSNQPQHF
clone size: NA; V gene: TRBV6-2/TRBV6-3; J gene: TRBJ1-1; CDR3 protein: CASSLQGGRNTEAFF
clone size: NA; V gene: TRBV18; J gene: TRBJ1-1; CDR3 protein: CASSPLDRAMNTEAFF